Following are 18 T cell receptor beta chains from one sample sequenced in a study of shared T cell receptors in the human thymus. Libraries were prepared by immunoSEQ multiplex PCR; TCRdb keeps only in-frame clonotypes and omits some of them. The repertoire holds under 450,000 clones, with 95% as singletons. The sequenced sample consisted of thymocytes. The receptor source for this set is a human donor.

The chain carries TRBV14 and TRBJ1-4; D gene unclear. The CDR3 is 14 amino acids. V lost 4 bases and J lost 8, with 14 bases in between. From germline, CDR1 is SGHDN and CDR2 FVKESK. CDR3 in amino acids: CASSPRLGNEKLFF. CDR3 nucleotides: TGTGCCAGCAGCCCCCGGTTGGGTAACGAAAAACTGTTTTTT.

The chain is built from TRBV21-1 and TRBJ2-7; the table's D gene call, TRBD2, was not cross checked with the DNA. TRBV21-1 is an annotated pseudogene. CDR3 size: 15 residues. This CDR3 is CASREGTSGSYEQYF. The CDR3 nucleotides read TGTGCCAGCAGAGAAGGGACTAGCGGGAGCTACGAGCAGTACTTC.

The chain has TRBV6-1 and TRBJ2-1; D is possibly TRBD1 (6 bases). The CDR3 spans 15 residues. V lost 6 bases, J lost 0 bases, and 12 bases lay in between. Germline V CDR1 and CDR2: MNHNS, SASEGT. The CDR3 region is CASRYRAPSYNEQFF. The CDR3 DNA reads TGTGCCAGCAGGTACAGGGCACCCTCCTACAATGAGCAGTTCTTC.

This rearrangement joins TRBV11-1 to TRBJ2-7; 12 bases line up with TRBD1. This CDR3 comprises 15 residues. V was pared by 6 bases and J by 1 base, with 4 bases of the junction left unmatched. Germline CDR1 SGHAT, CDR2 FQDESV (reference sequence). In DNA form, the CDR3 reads TGTGCCAGCAGTCGGGACAGGGGGCTGTCCTACGAGCAGTACTTC. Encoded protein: CASSRDRGLSYEQYF.

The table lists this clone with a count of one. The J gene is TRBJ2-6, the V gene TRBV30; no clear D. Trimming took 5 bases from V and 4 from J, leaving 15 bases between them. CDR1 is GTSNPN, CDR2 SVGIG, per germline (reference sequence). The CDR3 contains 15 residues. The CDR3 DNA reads TGTGCCTGGGCTTCGAGAAAAGAGGGGGCCAACGTCCTGACTTTC. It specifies CAWASRKEGANVLTF.

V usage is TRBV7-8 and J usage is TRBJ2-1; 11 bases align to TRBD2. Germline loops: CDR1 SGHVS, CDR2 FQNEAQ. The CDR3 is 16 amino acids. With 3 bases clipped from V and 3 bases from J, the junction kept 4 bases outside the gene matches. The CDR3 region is CASSLAGLAGYNEQFF. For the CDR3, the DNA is TGTGCCAGCAGCTTGGCAGGACTAGCGGGCTACAATGAGCAGTTCTTC. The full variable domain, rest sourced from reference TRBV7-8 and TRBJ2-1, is GAGVSQSPRYKVAKRGQDVALRCDPISGHVSLFWYQQALGQGPEFLTYFQNEAQLDKSGLPSDRFFAERPEGSVSTLKIQRTQQEDSAVYLCASSLAGLAGYNEQFFGPGTRLTVL.

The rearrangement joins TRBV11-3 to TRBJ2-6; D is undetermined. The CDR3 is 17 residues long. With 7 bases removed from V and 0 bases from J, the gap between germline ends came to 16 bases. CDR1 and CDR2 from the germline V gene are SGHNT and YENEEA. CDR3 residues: CASILPVYSSGANVLTF. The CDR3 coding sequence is TGTGCCAGCATCCTCCCCGTTTACAGCTCTGGGGCCAACGTCCTGACTTTC.

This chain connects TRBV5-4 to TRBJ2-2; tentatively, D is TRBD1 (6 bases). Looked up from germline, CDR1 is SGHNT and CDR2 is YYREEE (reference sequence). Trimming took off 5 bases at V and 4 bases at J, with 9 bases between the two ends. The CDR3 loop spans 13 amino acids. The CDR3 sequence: CASSGTTTGELFF. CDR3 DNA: TGTGCCAGCAGTGGGACAACCACCGGGGAGCTGTTTTTT.

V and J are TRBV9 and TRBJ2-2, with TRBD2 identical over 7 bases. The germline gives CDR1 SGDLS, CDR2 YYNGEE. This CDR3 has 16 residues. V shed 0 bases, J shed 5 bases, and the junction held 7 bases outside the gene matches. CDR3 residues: CASSVGASGGTGELFF. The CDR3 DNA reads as TGTGCCAGCAGCGTAGGGGCTAGCGGAGGAACCGGGGAGCTGTTTTTT.

The CDR3 DNA sequence: TGTGCCAGCAGCCAAGCCGGGACCGATTTTTATGGCTACACCTTC. It is translated as CASSQAGTDFYGYTF. The V and J genes are TRBV14 and TRBJ1-2; possibly TRBD1 for D (5 bases). The V end lost 1 base, the J end lost 5 bases, and 14 bases lay between the germline ends. The CDR3 covers 15 residues. Germline CDR1 is SGHDN and CDR2 is FVKESK.

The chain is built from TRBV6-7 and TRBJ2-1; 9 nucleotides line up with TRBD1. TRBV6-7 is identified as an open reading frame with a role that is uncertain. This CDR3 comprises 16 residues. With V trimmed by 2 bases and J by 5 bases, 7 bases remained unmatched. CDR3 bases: TGTGCCAGCAGTTACGGTGGGACAGGGTGCGACAATGAGCAGTTCTTC. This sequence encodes CASSYGGTGCDNEQFF.

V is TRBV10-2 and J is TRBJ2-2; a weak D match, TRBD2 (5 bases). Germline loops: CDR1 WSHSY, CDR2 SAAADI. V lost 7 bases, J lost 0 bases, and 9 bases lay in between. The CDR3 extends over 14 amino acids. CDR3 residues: CASNLAPNTGELFF. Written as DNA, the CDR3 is TGCGCCAGCAATTTAGCGCCGAACACCGGGGAGCTGTTTTTT.

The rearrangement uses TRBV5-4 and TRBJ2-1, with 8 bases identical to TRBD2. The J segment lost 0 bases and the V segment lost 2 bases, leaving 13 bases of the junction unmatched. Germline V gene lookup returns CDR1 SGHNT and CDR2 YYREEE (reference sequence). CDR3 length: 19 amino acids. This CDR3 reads CASSFEGEGREGSYNEQFF. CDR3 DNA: TGTGCCAGCAGCTTTGAGGGAGAAGGACGGGAGGGCTCCTACAATGAGCAGTTCTTC.

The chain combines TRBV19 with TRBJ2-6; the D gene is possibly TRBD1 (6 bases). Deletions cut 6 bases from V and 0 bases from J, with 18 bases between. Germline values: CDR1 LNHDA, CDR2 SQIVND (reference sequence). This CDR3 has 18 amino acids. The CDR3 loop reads CASSPTLDRPSGANVLTF. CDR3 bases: TGTGCCAGTAGCCCTACATTAGACAGGCCCTCTGGGGCCAACGTCCTGACTTTC.

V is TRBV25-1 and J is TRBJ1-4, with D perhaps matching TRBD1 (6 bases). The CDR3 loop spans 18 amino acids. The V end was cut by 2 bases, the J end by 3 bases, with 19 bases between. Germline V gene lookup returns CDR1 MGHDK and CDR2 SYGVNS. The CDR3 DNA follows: TGTGCCAGCAGTGAAGGGCGTGGCAGGGGTGCAGCTAATGAAAAACTGTTTTTT. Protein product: CASSEGRGRGAANEKLFF. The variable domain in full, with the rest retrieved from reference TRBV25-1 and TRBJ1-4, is EADIYQTPRYLVIGTGKKITLECSQTMGHDKMYWYQQDPGMELHLIHYSYGVNSTEKGDLSSESTVSRIRTEHFPLTLESARPSHTSQYLCASSEGRGRGAANEKLFFGSGTQLSVL.

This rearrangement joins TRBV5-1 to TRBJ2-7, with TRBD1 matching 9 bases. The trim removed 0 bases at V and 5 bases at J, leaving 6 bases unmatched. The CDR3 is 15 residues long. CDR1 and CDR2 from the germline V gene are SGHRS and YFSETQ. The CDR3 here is CASSLGGQGGDEQYF. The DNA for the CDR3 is TGCGCCAGCAGCTTGGGGGGACAGGGAGGGGACGAGCAGTACTTC. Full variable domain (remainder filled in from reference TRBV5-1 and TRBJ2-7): KAGVTQTPRYLIKTRGQQVTLSCSPISGHRSVSWYQQTPGQGLQFLFEYFSETQRNKGNFPGRFSGRQFSNSRSEMNVSTLELGDSALYLCASSLGGQGGDEQYFGPGTRLTVT.

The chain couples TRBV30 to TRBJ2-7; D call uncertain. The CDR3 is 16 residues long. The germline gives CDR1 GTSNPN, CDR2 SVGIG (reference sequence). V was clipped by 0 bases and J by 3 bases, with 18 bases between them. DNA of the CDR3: TGTGCCTGGAGTGTACGGGCCAGAGCTCAGAACTACGAGCAGTACTTC. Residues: CAWSVRARAQNYEQYF.

The CDR3: CASSLMWASGYTYEQYF. CDR3 coding DNA: TGTGCCAGCAGCTTAATGTGGGCTAGCGGGTATACCTACGAGCAGTACTTC. V usage is TRBV11-2 and J usage is TRBJ2-7, with 8 bases that match TRBD2. V shed 2 bases, J shed 2 bases, and the junction held 11 bases outside the gene matches. The CDR3 spans 17 residues. Germline CDR1 SGHAT, CDR2 FQNNGV.